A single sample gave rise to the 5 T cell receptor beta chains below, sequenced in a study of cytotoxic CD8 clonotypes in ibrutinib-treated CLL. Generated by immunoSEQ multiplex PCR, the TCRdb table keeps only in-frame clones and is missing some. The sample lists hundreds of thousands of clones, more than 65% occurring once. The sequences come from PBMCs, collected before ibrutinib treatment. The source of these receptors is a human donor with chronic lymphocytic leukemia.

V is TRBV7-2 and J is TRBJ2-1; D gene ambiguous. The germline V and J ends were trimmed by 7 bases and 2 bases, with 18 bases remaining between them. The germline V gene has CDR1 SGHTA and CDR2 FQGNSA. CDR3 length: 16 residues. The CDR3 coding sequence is TGTGCCAGCACCAAACCCGGCAGGACGACCTACAATGAGCAGTTCTTC. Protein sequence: CASTKPGRTTYNEQFF.

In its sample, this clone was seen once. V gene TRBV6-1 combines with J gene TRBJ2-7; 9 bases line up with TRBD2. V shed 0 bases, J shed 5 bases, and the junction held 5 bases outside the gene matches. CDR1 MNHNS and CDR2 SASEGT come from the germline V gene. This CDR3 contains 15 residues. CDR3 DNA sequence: TGTGCCAGCAGTGAAGCACAGGGACTAGCCCACGAGCAGTACTTC. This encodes CASSEAQGLAHEQYF.

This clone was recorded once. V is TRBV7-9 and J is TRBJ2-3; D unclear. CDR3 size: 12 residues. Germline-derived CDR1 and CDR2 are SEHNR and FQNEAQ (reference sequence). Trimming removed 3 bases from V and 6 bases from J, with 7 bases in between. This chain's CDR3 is CASSLLSDTQYF. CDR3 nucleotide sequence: TGTGCCAGCAGCTTGTTATCTGATACGCAGTATTTT.

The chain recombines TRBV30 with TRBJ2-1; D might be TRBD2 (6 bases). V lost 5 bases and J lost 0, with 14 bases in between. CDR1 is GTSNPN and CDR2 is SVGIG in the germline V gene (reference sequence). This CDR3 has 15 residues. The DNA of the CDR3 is TGTGCCTGGGCCGCGGGACCCAGCTCCTACAATGAGCAGTTCTTC. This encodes CAWAAGPSSYNEQFF. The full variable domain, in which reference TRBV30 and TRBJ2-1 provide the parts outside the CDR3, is SQTIHQWPATLVQPVGSPLSLECTVEGTSNPNLYWYRQAAGRGLQLLFYSVGIGQISSEVPQNLSASRPQDRQFILSSKKLLLSDSGFYLCAWAAGPSSYNEQFFGPGTRLTVL.

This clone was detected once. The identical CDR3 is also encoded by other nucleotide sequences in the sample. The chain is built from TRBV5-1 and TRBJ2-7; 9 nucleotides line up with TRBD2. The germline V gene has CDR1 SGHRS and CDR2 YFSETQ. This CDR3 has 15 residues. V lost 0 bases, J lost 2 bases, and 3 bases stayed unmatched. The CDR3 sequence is CASSLGLADAYEQYF. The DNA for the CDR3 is TGCGCCAGCAGCTTGGGACTAGCGGACGCCTACGAGCAGTACTTC.